One and the same sample provided the 31 T cell receptor beta chains below, sequenced in a study of cytomegalovirus exposure and HLA in healthy donors. This PCR relied on a set of 60 Vbeta primers and 13 Jbeta primers. The method was immunoSEQ multiplex PCR; TCRdb's version includes in-frame clones alone and lacks a portion of them. The profile shows some 140,000 clones, 70% to 90% of them singletons. The sequenced sample consisted of PBMCs. The receptors were sampled from a middle-aged woman in good health and CMV-seropositive.

This chain uses TRBV6-1 with TRBJ2-3, with 9 bases that match TRBD2. Looked up from germline, CDR1 is MNHNS and CDR2 is SASEGT. The trim removed 6 bases at V and 5 bases at J, leaving 9 bases unmatched. The CDR3 totals 15 residues. CDR3 DNA sequence: TGTGCCAGCAGGAGAGCGGGAGGTGCGATAGATACGCAGTATTTT. Translated: CASRRAGGAIDTQYF.

The gene calls are TRBV14 and TRBJ2-2, with 7 bases fitting TRBD1. Trimming removed 3 bases from V and 5 bases from J; junction bases left unmatched: 9. The CDR3 is 16 amino acids. Germline CDR1 and CDR2: SGHDN and FVKESK. The CDR3, as DNA: TGTGCCAGCAGCCACGAACTACCACAGGGGACCGGGGAGCTGTTTTTT. It translates to CASSHELPQGTGELFF.

V is TRBV5-1 and J is TRBJ1-1, with 7 positions matching TRBD1. V dropped 0 bases and J dropped 4; count of bases not matched to a gene: 3. Germline V lookup: CDR1 SGHRS, CDR2 YFSETQ. This CDR3 has 14 amino acids. CDR3 residues: CASSLVEGATEAFF. In DNA form, the CDR3 reads TGCGCCAGCAGCTTGGTCGAGGGGGCCACTGAAGCTTTCTTT.

This CDR3 is CASSLTSGRANTGELFF. Written as DNA, the CDR3 is TGCGCCAGCAGCTTGACTAGCGGGAGGGCCAACACCGGGGAGCTGTTTTTT. The chain uses TRBV5-1 and TRBJ2-2; 13 bases agree with TRBD2. This CDR3 is built from 17 residues. Germline V gene data show CDR1 as SGHRS and CDR2 as YFSETQ. Unmatched junction bases numbered 2, after V lost 1 base and J lost 2 bases.

The chain carries TRBV7-8 and TRBJ2-1; 10 positions match TRBD2. Trimming cost V 3 bases and J 8 bases; bases outside gene matches: 4. The CDR3 covers 14 residues. Germline V gene sequence: CDR1 SGHVS, CDR2 FQNEAQ. CDR3 sequence (DNA): TGTGCCAGCAGCTTCCCTAGCGGGAGTGATGAGCAGTTCTTC. It specifies CASSFPSGSDEQFF. Using reference TRBV7-8 and TRBJ2-1 for the parts outside the CDR3, the full variable domain is GAGVSQSPRYKVAKRGQDVALRCDPISGHVSLFWYQQALGQGPEFLTYFQNEAQLDKSGLPSDRFFAERPEGSVSTLKIQRTQQEDSAVYLCASSFPSGSDEQFFGPGTRLTVL.

The chain joins TRBV30 to TRBJ2-3; D is uncertain. CDR1 is GTSNPN and CDR2 is SVGIG in the germline V gene (reference sequence). Trimming pared 0 bases from V and 1 base from J, leaving 11 bases between. The CDR3 is 15 amino acids. The CDR3 DNA reads as TGTGCCTGGAGTGTAGTGAGTTTCGGCACAGATACGCAGTATTTT. Its translation is CAWSVVSFGTDTQYF.

The chain carries TRBV28 and TRBJ1-1, with a tentative D call TRBD1 (5 bases). CDR3 length: 13 amino acids. Between the trimmed V and J ends, which lost 7 bases and 11 bases, there was a span of 20 bases. Germline CDR1 reads MDHEN; CDR2 reads SYDVKM. CDR3 bases: TGTGCCAGCATTGTTGATCAGGGATTAAAGGCTTTCTTT. Its translation is CASIVDQGLKAFF. The variable domain in full, completed from reference TRBV28 and TRBJ1-1, reads DVKVTQSSRYLVKRTGEKVFLECVQDMDHENMFWYRQDPGLGLRLIYFSYDVKMKEKGDIPEGYSVSREKKERFSLILESASTNQTSMYLCASIVDQGLKAFFGQGTRLTVV.

The V and J genes are TRBV7-9 and TRBJ1-4; the D is unclear. The length of the CDR3 is 14 residues. Deletions cut 2 bases from V and 3 bases from J, with 7 bases between. Germline V gives CDR1 SEHNR, CDR2 FQNEAQ (reference sequence). The CDR3 loop reads CASSLSRANEKLFF. The CDR3 DNA sequence: TGTGCCAGCAGCTTAAGCCGGGCTAATGAAAAACTGTTTTTT.

The chain has TRBV4-1 and TRBJ1-5; TRBD1 is a possible D gene (6 bases). CDR1 is MGHRA and CDR2 is YSYEKL in the germline V gene. This CDR3 has 16 amino acids. Trimming removed 1 base at V and 0 bases at J, with 10 bases between. The CDR3 nucleotides are TGCGCCAGCAGCCAAGGGGGGCAGGCTAGCAATCAGCCCCAGCATTTT. Translated: CASSQGGQASNQPQHF.

The table lists this clone with a count of one. The gene calls are TRBV6-5 and TRBJ1-5; D not certain. The V end lost 5 bases, the J end lost 2 bases, and 13 bases lay between the germline ends. Germline CDR1 reads MNHEY; CDR2 reads SVGAGI. The CDR3 runs to 15 residues. The CDR3 loop is CASSAAVYGNQPQHF. CDR3 bases: TGTGCCAGCAGTGCGGCGGTATACGGCAATCAGCCCCAGCATTTT.

This clone was counted only a few times. For the CDR3, the DNA is TGTGCCACCAGCAGAGATCGTCGGGAGGGCGTCGACAATGAGCAGTTCTTC. Protein product: CATSRDRREGVDNEQFF. The rearrangement links TRBV15 to TRBJ2-1; 8 bases align to TRBD2. CDR3 size: 17 residues. CDR1 and CDR2 (germline): LNHNV, YYDKDF (reference sequence). V gave up 0 bases and J gave up 5 bases; unmatched junction bases: 9.

V usage is TRBV5-4 and J usage is TRBJ2-5; maybe TRBD2 (5 bases). Germline CDR1 is SGHNT and CDR2 is YYREEE (reference sequence). Trimming pared 5 bases from V and 5 bases from J, leaving 7 bases between. This CDR3 is 11 amino acids long. DNA for the CDR3: TGTGCCAGCAGGTCGGGGGAGACCCAGTACTTC. It codes for CASRSGETQYF. Complete variable domain (other parts from reference TRBV5-4 and TRBJ2-5): ETGVTQSPTHLIKTRGQQVTLRCSSQSGHNTVSWYQQALGQGPQFIFQYYREEENGRGNFPPRFSGLQFPNYSSELNVNALELDDSALYLCASRSGETQYFGPGTRLLVL.

This chain connects TRBV19 to TRBJ2-3; 7 bases are shared with TRBD1. The length of the CDR3 is 17 residues. The J segment lost 2 bases and the V segment lost 7 bases, leaving 15 bases of the junction unmatched. Germline CDR1 LNHDA, CDR2 SQIVND (reference sequence). The CDR3 DNA is TGTGCCAGTACCAGATCGAGACAGGGCCTACACACAGATACGCAGTATTTT. It codes for CASTRSRQGLHTDTQYF. Full variable domain (outside the CDR3, taken from reference TRBV19 and TRBJ2-3): DGGITQSPKYLFRKEGQNVTLSCEQNLNHDAMYWYRQDPGQGLRLIYYSQIVNDFQKGDIAEGYSVSREKKESFPLTVTSAQKNPTAFYLCASTRSRQGLHTDTQYFGPGTRLTVL.

Worth noting for this clone: The sample holds other DNA sequences that translate to the same CDR3. The V gene is TRBV29-1, the J gene TRBJ2-5; 11 nucleotides line up with TRBD2. The germline V gene encodes CDR1 SQVTM and CDR2 ANQGSEA. After removal of 6 bases from V and 4 bases from J, the junction contained 1 base not matched to a gene. This CDR3 is built from 12 residues. The CDR3 bases are TGCAGCGTCGGACTAGCGGGAGAGACCCAGTACTTC. Its protein is CSVGLAGETQYF. Filled out from reference TRBV29-1 and TRBJ2-5, the complete variable domain reads SAVISQKPSRDICQRGTSLTIQCQVDSQVTMMFWYRQQPGQSLTLIATANQGSEATYESGFVIDKFPISRPNLTFSTLTVSNMSPEDSSIYLCSVGLAGETQYFGPGTRLLVL.

The chain employs TRBV7-9 and TRBJ2-5; D ambiguous. The CDR3 contains 13 residues. The V gene's germline CDR1 is SEHNR and CDR2 FQNEAQ (reference sequence). Trimming took 3 bases from V and 1 from J, leaving 6 bases between them. The CDR3: CASSFSFQETQYF. The CDR3 DNA sequence: TGTGCCAGCAGCTTTTCTTTCCAAGAGACCCAGTACTTC.

This CDR3 is CASTSDGGNFISGANVLTF. CDR3 bases: TGTGCCAGTACGTCGGACGGAGGCAACTTTATCTCTGGGGCCAACGTCCTGACTTTC. The J gene is TRBJ2-6, the V gene TRBV19; a weak D match, TRBD2 (5 bases). The CDR3 totals 19 residues. CDR1 is LNHDA and CDR2 is SQIVND in the germline V gene (reference sequence). Trimming left V 7 bases short and J 0 bases short, with 22 bases between.

The V and J genes are TRBV7-9 and TRBJ1-1; 8 bases fit TRBD1. Germline CDR1 reads SEHNR; CDR2 reads FQNEAQ (reference sequence). This CDR3 has 15 amino acids. The junction had 6 bases not matched to a gene; V was cut back by 6 bases and J by 0 bases. CDR3 nucleotide sequence: TGTGCCAGCAGGGGGACAGGAGGGATGAACACTGAAGCTTTCTTT. This sequence encodes CASRGTGGMNTEAFF.

In its sample, this clone was seen once. The chain employs TRBV29-1 and TRBJ2-1; 12 bases agree with TRBD2. The CDR3 extends over 16 amino acids. Losses at the gene ends were 0 bases for V and 4 bases for J; bases not matched to a gene: 4. Looked up from germline, CDR1 is SQVTM and CDR2 is ANQGSEA. CDR3 DNA: TGCAGCGTTGAAGATCGTCTAGCGGGAGGGTACAATGAGCAGTTCTTC. Translating gives CSVEDRLAGGYNEQFF.

J is TRBJ1-3 and V is TRBV7-9, with 11 bases identical to TRBD1. Trimming took 5 bases from V and 7 from J; bases not matched to a gene: 7. The CDR3 extends over 15 amino acids. Germline CDR1 and CDR2: SEHNR and FQNEAQ (reference sequence). CDR3 loop: CASSPWTGGRNTIYF. The CDR3 nucleotides are TGTGCCAGCAGCCCATGGACAGGGGGCAGGAACACCATATATTTT.

J is TRBJ2-5 and V is TRBV29-1; tentative D call: TRBD1 (6 bases). The end of the DNA fits TRBJ2-7 better, so the J call may be wrong. Germline CDR1 reads SQVTM; CDR2 reads ANQGSEA. The CDR3 totals 17 residues. The CDR3 nucleotides read TGCAGCGCTCAGGTTATTAATACAGGGCATGGACGCGACGAGCAGTACTTC. Protein sequence: CSAQVINTGHGRDEQYF.

V gene TRBV5-1 combines with J gene TRBJ1-2; TRBD1 aligns across 8 bases. This CDR3 spans 13 amino acids. With V trimmed by 4 bases and J by 6 bases, 5 bases remained unmatched. CDR1 and CDR2 from the germline V gene are SGHRS and YFSETQ. The CDR3 sequence is CASSPRTGHGYTF. As DNA, the CDR3 is TGCGCCAGCAGCCCTAGGACAGGGCATGGCTACACCTTC.

This chain uses TRBV28 with TRBJ1-3, with 7 bases identical to TRBD1. The CDR3 consists of 13 residues. CDR1 is MDHEN, CDR2 SYDVKM, per germline. V was pared by 6 bases and J by 8 bases, with 7 bases of the junction left unmatched. The CDR3 region is CASRRDRVDTIYF. CDR3 in DNA: TGTGCCAGCAGGCGAGACAGGGTGGACACCATATATTTT.

In its sample, this clone was seen a few times. The chain employs TRBV6-6 and TRBJ1-1; a possible D gene is TRBD1 (5 bases). Germline lookup yields CDR1 MNHNY and CDR2 SVGAGI (reference sequence). CDR3 size: 12 residues. The V gene lost 6 bases and the J gene lost 6 bases, with 11 bases spanning the gap. The CDR3 sequence: CASRSGNPEAFF. The CDR3 nucleotides read TGTGCCAGCAGATCAGGGAATCCTGAAGCTTTCTTT.

The rearrangement uses TRBV19 and TRBJ2-1, with 10 nucleotides matching TRBD2. V lost 2 bases and J lost 0; bases outside the gene matches: 13. Germline loops: CDR1 LNHDA, CDR2 SQIVND (reference sequence). The CDR3 has 20 amino acids. The CDR3 nucleotides are TGTGCCAGTAGTATAAAACTAGCGGGACCATACTCGATCTCCTACAATGAGCAGTTCTTC. It is translated as CASSIKLAGPYSISYNEQFF.

This rearrangement joins TRBV6-1 to TRBJ2-7, with 8 bases matching TRBD1. Germline CDR1 and CDR2: MNHNS and SASEGT. The CDR3 runs to 14 residues. V dropped 9 bases and J dropped 2; count of bases not matched to a gene: 9. For the CDR3, the DNA is TGTGCCAGTGACTCCGGACAGGGCACCTACGAGCAGTACTTC. Protein product: CASDSGQGTYEQYF.

A few counts support this clone. The chain carries TRBV18 and TRBJ1-3, with 8 bases identical to TRBD1. In germline, CDR1 is KGHSH, CDR2 LQKENI. Trimming cost V 3 bases and J 4 bases; bases outside gene matches: 8. The CDR3 has 16 amino acids. This chain's CDR3 is CASSPSGQVQGNTIYF. CDR3 bases: TGTGCCAGCTCACCCTCGGGACAGGTACAGGGAAACACCATATATTTT.

This clone is a singleton in its sample. The chain uses TRBV27 and TRBJ2-1; TRBD2 matches at 9 bases. V gave up 2 bases and J gave up 4 bases; unmatched junction bases: 18. This CDR3 comprises 20 residues. Germline V gene data show CDR1 as MNHEY and CDR2 as SMNVEV (reference sequence). The CDR3 reads CASSLLSPAGGPSRYNEQFF. For the CDR3, the DNA is TGTGCCAGCAGTTTACTCTCTCCAGCGGGAGGCCCCTCGCGGTACAATGAGCAGTTCTTC.

The chain carries TRBV27 and TRBJ2-1; 10 bases are a match to TRBD2. V was clipped by 3 bases and J by 8 bases; unmatched bases: 7. This CDR3 has 15 amino acids. Germline assignment: CDR1 MNHEY and CDR2 SMNVEV (reference sequence). The DNA for the CDR3 is TGTGCCAGCAGTTTTCTAGCGGGGGTTAGCGATGAGCAGTTCTTC. Translation: CASSFLAGVSDEQFF.

This rearrangement joins TRBV10-2 to TRBJ1-1, with a weak D call TRBD1 (6 bases). The V end lost 6 bases, the J end lost 1 base, and 9 bases lay between the germline ends. This CDR3 has 13 residues. The germline V gene has CDR1 WSHSY and CDR2 SAAADI. CDR3 bases: TGCGCCAGCAGGGACAGCGGGAACACTGAAGCTTTCTTT. Amino acid sequence: CASRDSGNTEAFF.

The chain uses TRBV2 and TRBJ1-5; D unclear. Germline CDR1 and CDR2: SNHLY and FYNNEI. The CDR3 has 13 residues. The germline V and J ends were trimmed by 10 bases and 3 bases, with 13 bases remaining between them. The CDR3 sequence: CATSAGYNQPQHF. CDR3 bases: TGTGCCACCTCCGCGGGTTACAATCAGCCCCAGCATTTT.

The genes are TRBV19 and TRBJ2-3, with 8 bases identical to TRBD1. Germline V lookup: CDR1 LNHDA, CDR2 SQIVND (reference sequence). The trim removed 2 bases at V and 4 bases at J, leaving 8 bases unmatched. This CDR3 region has 16 residues. DNA of the CDR3: TGTGCCAGTAGTATACCCGGACAGGGAAAAGCAGATACGCAGTATTTT. It codes for CASSIPGQGKADTQYF.